These 7 T cell receptor beta chains share one sample of origin, sequenced in a study of glioma-infiltrating T cells after dendritic cell vaccination. Using immunoSEQ multiplex PCR, the repertoire was profiled, and TCRdb retains in-frame clones only, with some absent. The sample records some 100,000 clones, over 60% being singletons. Sequences were derived from blood, sampled before dendritic cell vaccination. Receptor source: a human donor with glioblastoma.

V gene TRBV9 combines with J gene TRBJ1-1; TRBD1 agrees at 8 bases. The V gene end was trimmed by 10 bases and the J gene end by 3 bases; junction bases not matched to a gene: 11. This CDR3 region has 14 residues. Germline V CDR1 and CDR2: SGDLS, YYNGEE. In nucleotides, the CDR3 is TGTGCCGCTCATCAGGGGGCGCGATACACTGAAGCTTTCTTT. Translation: CAAHQGARYTEAFF.

The chain recombines TRBV30 with TRBJ2-5; D not certain. Germline V lookup: CDR1 GTSNPN, CDR2 SVGIG (reference sequence). The ends were cut back, 0 bases at V and 4 bases at J, with 9 bases in the middle. The CDR3 is 13 residues long. In DNA, the CDR3 is TGTGCCTGGAGTGTACGGGTTTCAGAGACCCAGTACTTC. Translating gives CAWSVRVSETQYF.

This chain joins TRBV28 and TRBJ1-2; 9 nucleotides match TRBD1. V gave up 2 bases and J gave up 4 bases; unmatched junction bases: 2. This CDR3 contains 14 residues. The V gene's germline CDR1 is MDHEN and CDR2 SYDVKM. The CDR3 bases are TGTGCCAGCAGTTTAAGACAGGGGGGCTATGGCTACACCTTC. Its protein is CASSLRQGGYGYTF.

This clone was recorded only once. The rearrangement uses TRBV19 and TRBJ1-2, with 10 bases that match TRBD1. CDR3 length: 17 amino acids. J gave up 5 bases and V 3 bases, and 12 bases lay outside the gene matches. The germline V gene has CDR1 LNHDA and CDR2 SQIVND (reference sequence). In DNA, the CDR3 is TGTGCCAGTAGTATCACCTCCGGGACAGGGGATTTATATGGCTACACCTTC. It encodes CASSITSGTGDLYGYTF.

The chain has TRBV28 and TRBJ1-1; TRBD1 aligns across 8 bases. The CDR3 has 15 amino acids. The junction had 8 bases not matched to a gene; V was cut back by 2 bases and J by 6 bases. Looked up from germline, CDR1 is MDHEN and CDR2 is SYDVKM. The CDR3 nucleotides read TGTGCCAGCAGTTTACGGGACAGGCTTTTTCCTGAAGCTTTCTTT. Encoded protein: CASSLRDRLFPEAFF. The full variable domain, rest sourced from reference TRBV28 and TRBJ1-1, is DVKVTQSSRYLVKRTGEKVFLECVQDMDHENMFWYRQDPGLGLRLIYFSYDVKMKEKGDIPEGYSVSREKKERFSLILESASTNQTSMYLCASSLRDRLFPEAFFGQGTRLTVV.

The chain employs TRBV5-1 and TRBJ2-3; D may be TRBD1 (5 bases). Looked up from germline, CDR1 is SGHRS and CDR2 is YFSETQ. The CDR3 contains 14 residues. Trimming took off 2 bases at V and 2 bases at J, with 9 bases between the two ends. CDR3 in DNA: TGCGCCAGCAGCTTTTTGGACAACACAGATACGCAGTATTTT. Its translation: CASSFLDNTDTQYF.

This clone came up once. V usage is TRBV6-5 and J usage is TRBJ2-7; 7 bases are shared with TRBD1. Germline V CDR1 and CDR2: MNHEY, SVGAGI. The CDR3 is 16 residues long. The V segment lost 0 bases and the J segment 5 bases; nucleotides outside the gene matches: 10. CDR3 region: CASSYSGAGGTHEQYF. For the CDR3, the DNA is TGTGCCAGCAGTTACTCCGGGGCAGGGGGAACCCACGAGCAGTACTTC.